The 23 T cell receptor beta chains given below trace back to one sample, sequenced in a study of blood T cells in healthy people across ages. A second about 7 to 11 cycle PCR used barcoded and J-beta primers. From the 5' RACE reads, TCRdb called clonotypes with MiXCR, one entry per CDR3 protein. The data show 800,000 or so distinct CDR3 sequences, with about 25% seen just once and approximately 4% held by the top ten. The same sample was also studied in work on T cells of mothers and their children.

The sequenced sample consisted of blood. The receptor source for this set is a boy younger than 18 in good health.

About this clonotype: Because the CDR3 is missing its conserved closing phenylalanine or tryptophan, this is likely a read error. The chain links TRBV7-2 to TRBJ2-5; D is unresolved. The J call may be mistaken, given a closer DNA end match to TRBJ2-1. The V gene's germline CDR1 is SGHTA and CDR2 FQGNSA. This CDR3 spans 11 amino acids. The chain's CDR3 is CASSSFYEQFL. Written as DNA, the CDR3 is TGTGCCAGCAGCTCTTTCTATGAGCAGTTCCTC.

The rearrangement uses TRBV12-5 and TRBJ1-1, with unresolved D. Germline-derived CDR1 and CDR2 are LGHNT and FRNRAP. This CDR3 contains 16 residues. With 0 bases removed from V and 4 bases from J, the gap between germline ends came to 15 bases. CDR3 DNA: TGTGCTAGTGGTTTGGTATTGGGTCAGGAGGTCACTGAAGCTTTCTTT. It codes for CASGLVLGQEVTEAFF. Full variable domain (rest looked up from reference TRBV12-5 and TRBJ1-1): DARVTQTPRHKVTEMGQEVTMRCQPILGHNTVFWYRQTMMQGLELLAYFRNRAPLDDSGMPKDRFSAEMPDATLATLKIQPSEPRDSAVYFCASGLVLGQEVTEAFFGQGTRLTVV.

Points on this clonotype: A read error may produce the germline difference seen at one junction end. The chain has TRBV7-2 and TRBJ1-2, with 8 bases lining up with TRBD1. CDR1 is SGHTA, CDR2 FQGNSA, per germline. This CDR3 has 14 residues. This chain's CDR3 is CASSTRGQGYGYTF. Here the CDR3 DNA reads TGCGCCAGCAGCACCAGAGGACAGGGCTATGGCTACACCTTC.

This clonotype appeared a few times. V usage is TRBV6-6 and J usage is TRBJ1-1, with D perhaps matching TRBD1 (6 bases). The length of the CDR3 is 14 residues. Trimming stripped 5 bases from V and 0 bases from J, with 10 bases between. Germline-derived CDR1 and CDR2 are MNHNY and SVGAGI (reference sequence). CDR3 amino acids: CASSRTAMNTEAFF. CDR3 coding DNA: TGTGCCAGCAGTCGGACAGCCATGAACACTGAAGCTTTCTTT.

This clonotype has only a few counts. The chain is built from TRBV15 and TRBJ2-4, with D perhaps TRBD1 (6 bases). The germline V gene has CDR1 LNHNV and CDR2 YYDKDF (reference sequence). V lost 0 bases to trimming and J lost 0 bases, with 15 bases between them. This CDR3 contains 18 residues. The CDR3 loop reads CATSRDPGTGLAKNIQYF. The CDR3 nucleotides read TGTGCCACCAGCAGAGATCCAGGAACAGGGTTAGCCAAAAACATTCAGTACTTC.

The chain recombines TRBV5-5 with TRBJ2-1; 11 positions agree with TRBD2. Germline V lookup: CDR1 SGHKS, CDR2 YYEKEE (reference sequence). The J segment lost 4 bases and the V segment lost 1 base, leaving 7 bases of the junction unmatched. This CDR3 spans 17 amino acids. The CDR3 loop is CASSLMTSGELYNEQFF. In DNA, the CDR3 is TGTGCCAGCAGCTTGATGACTAGCGGGGAGTTGTACAATGAGCAGTTCTTC. Looking up the rest from reference TRBV5-5 and TRBJ2-1 gives the full variable domain: DAGVTQSPTHLIKTRGQQVTLRCSPISGHKSVSWYQQVLGQGPQFIFQYYEKEERGRGNFPDRFSARQFPNYSSELNVNALLLGDSALYLCASSLMTSGELYNEQFFGPGTRLTVL.

In its sample, this clonotype was seen a few times. The chain combines TRBV20-1 with TRBJ2-5; possible D gene TRBD1, 5 bases. Trimming cost V 2 bases and J 2 bases, with 12 bases left between them. The CDR3 totals 14 residues. Germline loops: CDR1 DFQATT, CDR2 SNEGSKA (reference sequence). The CDR3 is CSARPPTEQETQYF. Here the CDR3 DNA reads TGCAGTGCTAGACCTCCGACAGAACAAGAGACCCAGTACTTC.

J is TRBJ1-3 and V is TRBV20-1; possibly TRBD1 for D (6 bases). The CDR3 spans 14 residues. CDR1 is DFQATT, CDR2 SNEGSKA, per germline (reference sequence). V gave up 4 bases and J gave up 2 bases, with 12 bases separating them. The CDR3 DNA reads as TGCAGTGCTACGTCAGGGGCAACTGGAAACACCATATATTTT. Translating it yields CSATSGATGNTIYF.

This clonotype was counted only a few times. J is TRBJ1-1 and V is TRBV20-1; a weak D match, TRBD1 (6 bases). V shed 4 bases and J shed 4 bases, with 13 bases lying between them. Germline assignment: CDR1 DFQATT and CDR2 SNEGSKA (reference sequence). The CDR3 loop spans 13 amino acids. The CDR3: CSATSLTGTEAFF. CDR3 DNA: TGCAGTGCTACGTCTTTGACAGGCACTGAAGCTTTCTTT.

There are a few counts of this clonotype. V and J are TRBV28 and TRBJ1-5; 7 bases fit TRBD1. Germline trimming cut 5 bases from V and 5 bases from J; bases unmatched to any gene: 12. Germline V gene data show CDR1 as MDHEN and CDR2 as SYDVKM. This CDR3 region has 16 residues. As DNA, the CDR3 is TGTGCCAGCAGTCCCCTGGAGGGGGCGAACGATCAGCCCCAGCATTTT. It encodes CASSPLEGANDQPQHF.

This clonotype has a handful of counts. The chain couples TRBV20-1 to TRBJ2-5; D could derive from TRBD1 or TRBD2 (6 bases each). CDR1 is DFQATT, CDR2 SNEGSKA, per germline (reference sequence). The CDR3 covers 15 residues. Trimming removed 4 bases at V and 3 bases at J, with 18 bases between. The CDR3: CSAIQSRGAEETQYF. Written as DNA, the CDR3 is TGCAGTGCTATCCAATCGAGGGGGGCAGAAGAGACCCAGTACTTC.

This clonotype was seen more than once but under ten times. The CDR3 sequence is CASSQDSVSGTGTPGANVLTF. The CDR3 DNA sequence: TGCGCCAGCAGCCAAGATTCTGTGTCGGGGACGGGGACACCTGGGGCCAACGTCCTGACTTTC. V usage is TRBV4-3 and J usage is TRBJ2-6, with TRBD1 as a possible D gene (6 bases). Germline values: CDR1 LGHNA, CDR2 YSLEER. CDR3 size: 21 residues. Trimming removed 0 bases at V and 2 bases at J, with 23 bases between.

This chain joins TRBV2 and TRBJ2-6; D call uncertain. The germline V and J ends were trimmed by 3 bases and 8 bases, with 14 bases remaining between them. The CDR3 is 15 amino acids. Germline lookup yields CDR1 SNHLY and CDR2 FYNNEI. The CDR3 DNA sequence: TGTGCCAGCAGTGATAGTATACATTACACCAACGTCCTGACTTTC. Protein: CASSDSIHYTNVLTF.

This clonotype was seen a few times. The genes are TRBV6-2 or TRBV6-3 and TRBJ1-1; 8 nucleotides line up with TRBD1. The V gene's germline CDR1 is MNHEY and CDR2 SVGEGT. Trimming cost V 3 bases and J 2 bases; bases outside gene matches: 5. The CDR3 runs to 15 residues. The CDR3 DNA reads as TGTGCCAGCAGTTATCCAGACAGGGGAAACACTGAAGCTTTCTTT. Translating it yields CASSYPDRGNTEAFF.

This clonotype was detected many times. This sequence joins TRBV28 and TRBJ1-1, with D unclear. Germline V gene sequence: CDR1 MDHEN, CDR2 SYDVKM. Deletions cut 2 bases from V and 8 bases from J, with 9 bases between. The CDR3 spans 12 residues. CDR3 residues: CASSLRDTEAFF. The CDR3 DNA is TGTGCCAGCAGTTTAAGAGATACCGAAGCTTTCTTT.

The CDR3, as DNA: TGTGCCAGCAGCTTCGACACCTCGAGCTATGGCTACACCTTC. Protein: CASSFDTSSYGYTF. The chain employs TRBV7-9 and TRBJ1-2, with D unresolved. The CDR3 has 14 residues. V was cut by 3 bases and J by 4 bases, with 12 bases left in between. The germline V gene encodes CDR1 SEHNR and CDR2 FQNEAQ (reference sequence).

This clonotype was observed a few times. The junction shows a germline mismatch at one end, possibly a read error. This chain links TRBV12-3 or TRBV12-4 with TRBJ2-5; the D is unclear. The DNA end is more similar to TRBJ2-1, so the J call may be wrong. The CDR3 is 10 residues long. The CDR3 sequence: CAIGWNEQFF. The CDR3 DNA reads as TGCGCAATTGGCTGGAATGAGCAGTTCTTC.

This clonotype turned up a few times. V and J are TRBV6-2 or TRBV6-3 and TRBJ2-1; TRBD2 agrees at 13 bases. The J call may be faulty, since TRBJ2-7 better matches the DNA end. Germline V gene sequence: CDR1 MNHEY, CDR2 SVGEGT. The CDR3 extends over 17 amino acids. CDR3 amino acids: CASSYSTRTSGSYEQYF. DNA for the CDR3: TGTGCCAGCAGTTACTCGACGCGGACTAGCGGGAGTTACGAGCAGTACTTC.

Here the CDR3 reads CASSQRPPGLAGGPALDIQYF. CDR3 nucleotide sequence: TGCGCCAGCAGCCAAAGGCCTCCGGGACTAGCGGGAGGGCCCGCCCTAGACATTCAGTACTTC. The chain couples TRBV4-3 to TRBJ2-4, with 16 bases that match TRBD2. Germline V CDR1 and CDR2: LGHNA, YSLEER. The CDR3 has 21 amino acids. V shed 2 bases, J shed 8 bases, and the junction held 18 bases outside the gene matches.

The sample holds a few counts of this clonotype. The J gene is TRBJ2-5, the V gene TRBV20-1, with D possibly being TRBD2 (6 bases). The CDR3 is 15 residues long. Germline values: CDR1 DFQATT, CDR2 SNEGSKA (reference sequence). V lost 0 bases and J lost 7, with 18 bases in between. CDR3 loop: CSARDPAGPSGTQYF. CDR3 bases: TGCAGTGCTAGAGATCCAGCGGGCCCTTCGGGGACCCAGTACTTC.

This clonotype was picked up a small number of times. The chain is built from TRBV29-1 and TRBJ2-2; 9 bases are shared with TRBD1. In germline, CDR1 is SQVTM, CDR2 ANQGSEA. CDR3 length: 14 residues. Trimming cost V 4 bases and J 10 bases; bases outside gene matches: 10. The CDR3 coding sequence is TGCAGCGTTGCCCCGGACAGGGGTTATACGGAGCTGTTTTTT. Translation: CSVAPDRGYTELFF.

The V gene is TRBV2, the J gene TRBJ1-2, with a tentative D call TRBD1 (5 bases). The V end lost 3 bases, the J end lost 6 bases, and 17 bases lay between the germline ends. Germline V gene data show CDR1 as SNHLY and CDR2 as FYNNEI. The CDR3 loop spans 15 amino acids. CDR3 region: CASSDPGRRTDGYTF. CDR3 nucleotide sequence: TGTGCCAGCAGTGACCCGGGACGAAGAACCGATGGCTACACCTTC.

The chain has TRBV19 and TRBJ2-1, with D perhaps TRBD1 or TRBD2 (5 bases each). Trimming removed 1 base from V and 10 bases from J, with 11 bases in between. This CDR3 contains 13 residues. Germline assignment: CDR1 LNHDA and CDR2 SQIVND (reference sequence). The DNA for the CDR3 is TGTGCCAGTAGTATAGCGGGGCCTAAGGAGCAGTTCTTC. This sequence encodes CASSIAGPKEQFF.